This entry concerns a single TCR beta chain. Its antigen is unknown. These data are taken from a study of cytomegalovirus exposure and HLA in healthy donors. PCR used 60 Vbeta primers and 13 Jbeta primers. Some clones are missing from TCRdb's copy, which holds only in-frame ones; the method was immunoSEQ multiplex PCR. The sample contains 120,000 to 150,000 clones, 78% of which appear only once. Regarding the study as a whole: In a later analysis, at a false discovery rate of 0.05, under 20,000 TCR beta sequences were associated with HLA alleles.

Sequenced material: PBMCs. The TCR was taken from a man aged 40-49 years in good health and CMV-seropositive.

The CDR3 loop is CASSRTQGSGELFF. The CDR3 DNA is TGTGCCAGCAGCCGAACCCAGGGGAGCGGGGAGCTGTTTTTT. The gene calls are TRBV4-2 and TRBJ2-2; D is perhaps TRBD1 (6 bases). The length of the CDR3 is 14 residues. Trimming pared 4 bases from V and 7 bases from J, leaving 13 bases between. Germline-derived CDR1 and CDR2 are LGHNA and YNFKEQ.